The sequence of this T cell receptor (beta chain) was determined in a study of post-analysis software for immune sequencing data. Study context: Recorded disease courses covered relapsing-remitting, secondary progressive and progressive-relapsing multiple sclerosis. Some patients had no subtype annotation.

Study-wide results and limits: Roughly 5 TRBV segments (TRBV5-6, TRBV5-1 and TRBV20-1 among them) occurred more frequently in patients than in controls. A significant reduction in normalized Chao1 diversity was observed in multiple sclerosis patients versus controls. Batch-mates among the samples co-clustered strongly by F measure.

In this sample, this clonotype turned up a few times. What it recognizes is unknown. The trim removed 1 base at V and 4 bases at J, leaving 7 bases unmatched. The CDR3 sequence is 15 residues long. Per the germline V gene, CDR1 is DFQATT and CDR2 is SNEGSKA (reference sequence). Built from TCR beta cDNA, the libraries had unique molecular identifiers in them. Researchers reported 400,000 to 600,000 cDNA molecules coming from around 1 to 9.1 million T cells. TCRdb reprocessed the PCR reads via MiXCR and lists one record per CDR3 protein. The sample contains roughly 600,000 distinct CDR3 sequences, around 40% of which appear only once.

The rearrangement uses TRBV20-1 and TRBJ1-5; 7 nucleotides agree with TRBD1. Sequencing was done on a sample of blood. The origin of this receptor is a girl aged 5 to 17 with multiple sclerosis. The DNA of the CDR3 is TGCAGTGCTAGAGCCCCGGGACAGCCTAATCAGCCCCAGCATTTT. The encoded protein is CSARAPGQPNQPQHF.